This TCR beta chain derives from a study of tumor and adjacent non-tumor tissue in lung cancer. Study details: The cohort had roughly 12 adenocarcinoma, a couple of squamous cell and 1 small cell patients. Stage I to III disease affected 10 men and roughly 5 women aged roughly 31 to 85. General observations from the study: Higher tumor TCR diversity was associated with shorter survival. Normal lung showed higher cumulative top 100 clone frequency than tumor.

This CDR3 is 19 amino acids long. Germline-derived CDR1 and CDR2 are MGHRA and YSYEKL. J was trimmed by 0 bases and V by 1 base; bases with no gene match: 15. With respect to this clonotype: The antigen is unknown.

A modified ARM-PCR protocol with three rounds of nested PCR amplified TCRbeta. TCRdb re-called the multiplex PCR reads with MiXCR, one entry per CDR3 protein. The repertoire consists of about 85,000 distinct CDR3 sequences, with about 61% occurring once and the leading ten covering 15%. The template was RNA from unsorted bulk tissue. The chain combines TRBV4-1 with TRBJ2-7; 7 bases are shared with TRBD2. Sample: lung tumor tissue. The origin of this receptor is a man in his 70s with non-small cell lung cancer. CDR3 sequence reads: CASSQVSGEGLTPSYEQYF. The CDR3, as DNA: TGCGCCAGCAGCCAAGTTTCGGGAGAGGGACTAACTCCCTCCTACGAGCAGTACTTC.